The sequence of this T cell receptor (beta chain) was determined in a study of T cells after yellow fever vaccination. Study-level findings and limits: The booster response re-showed most primary clones: around 97% CD4, about 89% CD8.

This clonotype was seen a few times. Its antigen is unidentified. Synthesis of TCR cDNA relied on 5'RACE template switching, which attached a universal primer site and UMIs. TCRdb recomputed calls from the 5' RACE reads with MiXCR, one row per CDR3 protein. Here the sample spans about 360,000 distinct CDR3 sequences, 6.2% being singletons. CDR3 size: 14 residues. Trimming took 6 bases from V and 1 from J, leaving 9 bases between them. This sequence joins TRBV12-3 or TRBV12-4 and TRBJ2-2; the D gene is possibly TRBD2 (6 bases). Specimen: PBMCs, collected 5 days after the yellow fever booster vaccination. The TCR comes from a man aged 25-45 years who received the YFV17D yellow fever vaccine. This chain's CDR3 is CASSGGLNTGELFF. The CDR3 nucleotides are TGTGCCAGCAGCGGGGGACTGAACACCGGGGAGCTGTTTTTT.